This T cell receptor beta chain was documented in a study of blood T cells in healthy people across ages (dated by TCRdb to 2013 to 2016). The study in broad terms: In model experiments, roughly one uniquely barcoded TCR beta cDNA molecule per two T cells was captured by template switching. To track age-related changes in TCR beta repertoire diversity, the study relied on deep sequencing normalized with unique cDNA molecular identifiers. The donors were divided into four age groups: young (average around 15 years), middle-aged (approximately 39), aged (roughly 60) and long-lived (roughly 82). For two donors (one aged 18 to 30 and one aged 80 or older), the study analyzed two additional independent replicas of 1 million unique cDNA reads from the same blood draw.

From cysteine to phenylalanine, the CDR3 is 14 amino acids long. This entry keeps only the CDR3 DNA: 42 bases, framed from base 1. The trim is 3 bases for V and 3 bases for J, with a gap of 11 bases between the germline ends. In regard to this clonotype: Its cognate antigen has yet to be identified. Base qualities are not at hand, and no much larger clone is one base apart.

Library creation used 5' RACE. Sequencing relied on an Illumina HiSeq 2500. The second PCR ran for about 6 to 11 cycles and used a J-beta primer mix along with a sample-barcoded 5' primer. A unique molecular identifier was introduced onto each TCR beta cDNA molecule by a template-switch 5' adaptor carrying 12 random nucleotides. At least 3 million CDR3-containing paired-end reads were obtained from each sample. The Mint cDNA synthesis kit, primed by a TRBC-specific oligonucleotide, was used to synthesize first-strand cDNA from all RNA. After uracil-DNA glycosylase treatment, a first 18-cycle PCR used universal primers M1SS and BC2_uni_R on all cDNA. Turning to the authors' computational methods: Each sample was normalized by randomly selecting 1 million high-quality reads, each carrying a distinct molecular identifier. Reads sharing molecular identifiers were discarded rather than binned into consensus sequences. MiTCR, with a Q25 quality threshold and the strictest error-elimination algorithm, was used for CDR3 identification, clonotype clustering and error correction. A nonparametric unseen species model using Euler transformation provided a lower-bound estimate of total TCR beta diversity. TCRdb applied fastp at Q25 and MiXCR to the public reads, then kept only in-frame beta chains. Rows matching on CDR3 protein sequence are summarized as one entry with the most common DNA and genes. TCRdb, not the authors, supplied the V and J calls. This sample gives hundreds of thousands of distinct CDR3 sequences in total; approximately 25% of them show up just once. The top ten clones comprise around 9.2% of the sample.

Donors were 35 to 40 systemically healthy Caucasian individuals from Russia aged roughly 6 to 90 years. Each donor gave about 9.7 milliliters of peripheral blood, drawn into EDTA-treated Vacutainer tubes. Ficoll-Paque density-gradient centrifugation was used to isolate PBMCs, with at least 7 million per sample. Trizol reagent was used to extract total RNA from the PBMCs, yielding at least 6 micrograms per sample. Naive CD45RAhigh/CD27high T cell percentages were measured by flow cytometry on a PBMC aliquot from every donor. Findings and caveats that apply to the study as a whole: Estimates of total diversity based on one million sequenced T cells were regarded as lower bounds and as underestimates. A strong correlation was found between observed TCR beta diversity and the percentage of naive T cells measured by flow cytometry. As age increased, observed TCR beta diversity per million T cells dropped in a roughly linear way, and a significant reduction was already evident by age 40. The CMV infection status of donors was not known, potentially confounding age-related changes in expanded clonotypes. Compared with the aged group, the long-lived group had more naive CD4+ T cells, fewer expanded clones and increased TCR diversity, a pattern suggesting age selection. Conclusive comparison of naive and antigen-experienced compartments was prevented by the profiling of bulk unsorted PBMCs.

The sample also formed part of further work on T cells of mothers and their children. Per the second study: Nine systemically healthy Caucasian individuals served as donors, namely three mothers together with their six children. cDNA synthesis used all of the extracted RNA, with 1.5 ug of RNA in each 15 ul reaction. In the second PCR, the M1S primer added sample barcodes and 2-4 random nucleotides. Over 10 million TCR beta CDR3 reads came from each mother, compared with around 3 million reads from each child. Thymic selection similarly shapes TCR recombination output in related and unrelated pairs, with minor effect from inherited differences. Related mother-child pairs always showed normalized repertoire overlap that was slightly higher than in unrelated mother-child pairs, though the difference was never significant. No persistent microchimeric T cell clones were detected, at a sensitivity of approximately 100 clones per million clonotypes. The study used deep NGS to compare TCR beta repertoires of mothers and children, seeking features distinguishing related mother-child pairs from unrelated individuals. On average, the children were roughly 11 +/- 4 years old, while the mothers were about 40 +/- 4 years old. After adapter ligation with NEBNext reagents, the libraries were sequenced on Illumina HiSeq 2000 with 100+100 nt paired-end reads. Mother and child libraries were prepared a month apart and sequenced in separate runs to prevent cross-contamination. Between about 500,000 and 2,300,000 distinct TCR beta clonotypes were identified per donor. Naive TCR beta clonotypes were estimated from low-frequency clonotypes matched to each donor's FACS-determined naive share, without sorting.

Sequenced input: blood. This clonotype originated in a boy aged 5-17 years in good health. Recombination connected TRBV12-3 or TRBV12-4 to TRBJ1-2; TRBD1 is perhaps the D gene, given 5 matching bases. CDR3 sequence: CASSFSGRDYGYTF. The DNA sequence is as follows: TGTGCCAGCAGTTTTTCAGGGAGGGACTATGGCTACACCTTC.